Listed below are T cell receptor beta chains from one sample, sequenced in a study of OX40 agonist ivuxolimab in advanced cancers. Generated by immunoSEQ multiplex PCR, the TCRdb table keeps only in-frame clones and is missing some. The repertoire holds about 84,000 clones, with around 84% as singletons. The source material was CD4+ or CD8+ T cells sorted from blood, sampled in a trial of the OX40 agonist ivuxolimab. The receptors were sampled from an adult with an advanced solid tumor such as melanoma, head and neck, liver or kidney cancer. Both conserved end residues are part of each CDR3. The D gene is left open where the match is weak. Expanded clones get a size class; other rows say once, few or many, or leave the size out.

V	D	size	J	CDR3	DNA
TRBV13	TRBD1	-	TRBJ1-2	CASSPDRVNYGYTF	TGTGCCAGCAGCCCAGACAGGGTCAACTATGGCTACACCTTC
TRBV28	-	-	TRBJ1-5	CASRRTYSNQPQHF	TGTGCCAGCCGAAGGACATATAGCAATCAGCCCCAGCATTTT
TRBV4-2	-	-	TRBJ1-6	CASSQDTRGNSPLHF	TGTGCCAGCAGCCAAGATACGAGGGGTAATTCACCCCTCCACTTT
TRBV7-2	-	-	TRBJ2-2	CASSFPVLTGELFF	TGTGCCAGCAGCTTCCCGGTCCTCACCGGGGAGCTGTTTTTT
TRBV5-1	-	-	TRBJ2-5	CASSSQETQYF	TGCGCCAGCAGCTCTCAAGAGACCCAGTACTTC
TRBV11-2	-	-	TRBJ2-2	CASSLGTYANTGELFF	TGTGCCAGCAGCTTGGGGACATACGCAAACACCGGGGAGCTGTTTTTT
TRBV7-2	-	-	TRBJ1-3	CASSSYRAPGNTIYF	TGTGCCAGCAGCTCTTACAGGGCGCCTGGAAACACCATATATTTT
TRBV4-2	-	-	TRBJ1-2	CASSQGRGYYGYTF	TGTGCCAGCAGCCAAGGCCGGGGGTACTATGGCTACACCTTC
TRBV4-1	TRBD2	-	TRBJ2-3	CASSYGTSGRASTDTQYF	TGCGCCAGCAGTTATGGGACTAGCGGGAGAGCTAGCACAGATACGCAGTATTTT
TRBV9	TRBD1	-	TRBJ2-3	CASSVTGTGPPQYF	TGTGCCAGCAGCGTAACCGGGACAGGGCCTCCGCAGTATTTT
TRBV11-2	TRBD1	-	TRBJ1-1	CASSYGTVAFF	TGTGCCAGCAGTTATGGGACAGTGGCTTTCTTT
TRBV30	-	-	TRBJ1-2	CAWSPSTGSGYTF	TGTGCCTGGAGTCCTTCCACTGGGAGCGGCTACACCTTC
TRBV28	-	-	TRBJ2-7	CASSSGVVGQQQYF	TGTGCCAGCAGTTCGGGGGTGGTGGGACAGCAGCAGTACTTC
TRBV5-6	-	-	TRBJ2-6	CASSRFRFPSSGANVLTF	TGTGCCAGCAGCCGCTTTAGGTTTCCTAGCTCTGGGGCCAACGTCCTGACTTTC
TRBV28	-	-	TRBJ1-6	CASSLNTGLPPLHF	TGTGCCAGCAGCCTCAATACAGGGCTTCCACCCCTCCACTTT
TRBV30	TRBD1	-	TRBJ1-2	CAWSQGATLLNYGYTF	TGTGCCTGGTCCCAGGGGGCTACACTCCTTAACTATGGCTACACCTTC
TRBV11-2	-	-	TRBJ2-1	CASTMIGLNYNEQFF	TGTGCCAGCACAATGATCGGCCTAAACTACAATGAGCAGTTCTTC
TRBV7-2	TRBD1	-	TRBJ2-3	CASSSGTGGTDTQYF	TGTGCCAGCAGCTCCGGGACAGGGGGAACAGATACGCAGTATTTT
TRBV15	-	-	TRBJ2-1	CATSRDGGIKNEQFF	TGTGCCACCAGCAGAGATGGTGGGATTAAGAATGAGCAGTTCTTC
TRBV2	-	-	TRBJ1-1	CAAGEGRNTEAFF	TGTGCCGCCGGGGAGGGACGGAACACTGAAGCTTTCTTT
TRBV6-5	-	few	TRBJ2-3	CASRLTDTQYF	TGTGCCAGCAGGCTCACAGATACGCAGTATTTT
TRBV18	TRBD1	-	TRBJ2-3	CASSPGQGAMDTQYF	TGTGCCAGCTCACCCGGACAGGGGGCAATGGATACGCAGTATTTT
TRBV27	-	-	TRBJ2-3	CASSSEGASTDTQYF	TGTGCCAGCAGCTCGGAAGGGGCTAGCACAGATACGCAGTATTTT
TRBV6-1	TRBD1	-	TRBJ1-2	CASTRGWDRNYGYTF	TGTGCCAGCACCCGAGGTTGGGACAGGAACTATGGCTACACCTTC
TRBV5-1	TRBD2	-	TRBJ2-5	CASSLEGTSGVETQYF	TGCGCCAGCAGCTTGGAAGGGACTAGCGGGGTAGAGACCCAGTACTTC
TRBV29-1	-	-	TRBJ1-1	CSVSGGTEAFF	TGCAGCGTTTCCGGGGGGACTGAAGCTTTCTTT
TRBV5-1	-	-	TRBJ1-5	CASSPTGSPNQPQHF	TGCGCCAGCAGCCCTACCGGGAGTCCAAATCAGCCCCAGCATTTT
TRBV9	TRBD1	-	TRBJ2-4	CASGLSGQGDPFPLAKNIQYF	TGTGCCAGCGGACTGAGTGGACAGGGGGATCCATTCCCCTTAGCCAAAAACATTCAGTACTTC
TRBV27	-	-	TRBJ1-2	CASRPAGRYGYTF	TGTGCCAGCAGGCCGGCGGGGCGATATGGCTACACCTTC
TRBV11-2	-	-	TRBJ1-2	CASSFSLEAGYTF	TGTGCCAGCAGCTTTAGTTTGGAAGCTGGCTACACCTTC